Listed below are T cell receptor beta chains from one sample, sequenced in a study of monozygotic twins with inflammatory bowel disease. TCRdb reprocessed the 5' RACE reads and reports one entry per CDR3 protein, with no DNA. The sample includes more than 300,000 distinct CDR3 sequences. The sequencing input was blood. The origin of the receptors is a human donor with ulcerative colitis or Crohn's disease, or a healthy co-twin of an affected twin (not recorded which). The CDR3 runs from the conserved cysteine through the conserved F or W.

v_call	j_call	cdr3_aa
TRBV5-6	TRBJ1-4	CASSLGPSTATNEKLFF
TRBV20-1	TRBJ2-5	CSALPLAGVETQYF
TRBV5-1	TRBJ2-7	CASSSGTSILYEQYF
TRBV7-2	TRBJ2-1	CASSFARGRNEQFF
TRBV27	TRBJ2-1	CASSLWPPSYNEQFF
TRBV12-3/TRBV12-4	TRBJ2-2	CASRGSGGNTGELFF
TRBV20-1	TRBJ1-2	CSASSTGQINYGYTF
TRBV20-1	TRBJ2-3	CSAREGAASTDTQYF
TRBV5-1	TRBJ2-2	CASRDSTGNTGELFF
TRBV20-1	TRBJ2-5	CSARFGGGETQYF
TRBV24-1	TRBJ2-2	CATSDFQGAGELFF
TRBV7-2	TRBJ2-6	CASSLEGHSSGANVLTF
TRBV30	TRBJ2-7	CAWTDRSYEQYF
TRBV7-2	TRBJ2-3	CASSSGLSTDTQYF
TRBV10-1	TRBJ1-4	CASSAGTRGNEKLFF
TRBV5-4	TRBJ2-4	CASSLDGDAKNIQYF
TRBV30	TRBJ2-7	CAWSLGVAYEQYF
TRBV10-3	TRBJ1-5	CAISEAGGVYQPQHF
TRBV14	TRBJ1-2	CASSHLTGVTNYGYTF
TRBV2	TRBJ2-2	CASTFQGTTGELFF
TRBV12-3/TRBV12-4	TRBJ1-3	CASINNRAGQVLRDTIYF
TRBV10-3	TRBJ2-7	CAIARQGGVEQYF
TRBV23-1	TRBJ1-1	CASSHRSVMNTEAFF